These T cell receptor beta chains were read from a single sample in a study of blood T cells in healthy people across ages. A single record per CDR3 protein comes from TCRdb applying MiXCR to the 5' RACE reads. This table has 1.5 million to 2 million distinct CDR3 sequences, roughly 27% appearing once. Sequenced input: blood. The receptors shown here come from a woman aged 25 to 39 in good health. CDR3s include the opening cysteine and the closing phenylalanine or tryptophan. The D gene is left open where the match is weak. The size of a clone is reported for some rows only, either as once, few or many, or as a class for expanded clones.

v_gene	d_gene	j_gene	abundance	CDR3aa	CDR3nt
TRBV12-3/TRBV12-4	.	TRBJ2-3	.	CASSPGLLLHTDTQYF	TGTGCCAGCAGCCCCGGACTTCTATTACACACAGATACGCAGTATTTT
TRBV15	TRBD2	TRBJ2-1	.	CATSRALAGGRDEQFF	TGTGCCACCAGCAGAGCACTAGCGGGGGGTCGGGATGAGCAGTTCTTC
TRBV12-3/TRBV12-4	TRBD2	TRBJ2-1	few	CASSSDRGTSGREFYNEQFF	TGTGCCAGCAGTTCGGACAGGGGGACTAGCGGGAGAGAATTCTACAATGAGCAGTTCTTC
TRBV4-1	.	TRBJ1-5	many	CASSQSQGDQPQHF	TGCGCCAGCAGCCAAAGCCAGGGTGATCAGCCCCAGCATTTT
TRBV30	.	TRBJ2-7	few	CAWMALEDEQYF	TGTGCCTGGATGGCATTAGAGGACGAGCAGTACTTC
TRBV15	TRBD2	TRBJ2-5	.	CATSTHSGSRQETQYF	TGTGCCACCAGCACCCATAGCGGGAGTCGGCAAGAGACCCAGTACTTC
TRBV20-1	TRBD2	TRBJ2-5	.	CSATSGRKDEQYF	TGCAGTGCAACTAGCGGGAGAAAGGATGAGCAGTACTTC
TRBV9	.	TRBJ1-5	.	CASSVVDQARSLRQPQHF	TGTGCCAGCAGCGTAGTCGACCAAGCGCGGTCCCTTCGTCAGCCCCAGCATTTT
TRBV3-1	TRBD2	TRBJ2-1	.	CASSPSGSMYNEQFF	TGTGCCAGCAGCCCAAGCGGGAGTATGTACAATGAGCAGTTCTTC
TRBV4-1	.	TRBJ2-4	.	CASSSRFRQGEVSIQYF	TGCGCCAGCAGCTCCCGCTTTAGGCAGGGTGAGGTAAGCATTCAGTACTTC
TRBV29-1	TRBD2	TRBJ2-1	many	CSVEGTSESNEQFF	TGCAGCGTTGAAGGGACTAGCGAAAGCAATGAGCAGTTCTTC
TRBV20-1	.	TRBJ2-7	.	CSARGSRGNEQYF	TGCAGTGCTAGAGGGAGCAGAGGAAACGAGCAGTACTTC
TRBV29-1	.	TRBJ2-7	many	CSVEVANSYEQYF	TGCAGCGTTGAGGTAGCGAACTCCTACGAGCAGTACTTC
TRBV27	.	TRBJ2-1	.	CASRPSGGDNEQFF	TGTGCCAGCAGACCCTCAGGCGGAGACAATGAGCAGTTCTTC
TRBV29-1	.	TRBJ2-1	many	CSVEEVEQFF	TGCAGCGTTGAAGAAGTTGAGCAGTTCTTC
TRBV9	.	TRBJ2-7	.	CASSVEQGLPYEQYF	TGTGCCAGCAGCGTAGAACAGGGACTCCCCTACGAGCAGTACTTC
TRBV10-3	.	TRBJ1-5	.	CAIREGVPGSPQHF	TGTGCCATCAGAGAAGGCGTCCCCGGTTCGCCCCAGCATTTT
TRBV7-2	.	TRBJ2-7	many	CASSHRPVAYEQYF	TGTGCCAGCAGCCACCGACCGGTAGCCTACGAGCAGTACTTC
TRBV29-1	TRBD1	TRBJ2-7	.	CSVASGGTGHYEQYF	TGCAGCGTTGCCTCCGGTGGGACAGGGCATTACGAGCAGTACTTC
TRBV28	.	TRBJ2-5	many	CASSFPRRRQETQYF	TGTGCCAGCAGTTTCCCCCGCCGGCGACAAGAGACCCAGTACTTC
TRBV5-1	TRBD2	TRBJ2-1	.	CASSSRGLPGGDEQFF	TGCGCCAGCAGCTCTAGGGGCCTCCCGGGAGGGGATGAGCAGTTCTTC
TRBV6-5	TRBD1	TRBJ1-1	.	CASRTGPEAFF	TGTGCCAGCAGGACAGGGCCTGAAGCTTTCTTT
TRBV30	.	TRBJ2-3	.	CACLSTGTDTQYF	TGTGCCTGCCTTAGCACGGGCACAGATACGCAGTATTTT
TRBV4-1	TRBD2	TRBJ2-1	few	CASSLVPGTSGGNEQFF	TGCGCCAGCAGCCTCGTCCCCGGGACTAGCGGGGGGAATGAGCAGTTCTTC
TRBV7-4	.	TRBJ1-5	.	CASSRRGVPNSNQPQHF	TGTGCCAGCAGCAGGCGGGGGGTCCCAAATAGCAATCAGCCCCAGCATTTT
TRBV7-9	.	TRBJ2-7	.	CASSLTTVHNERYF	TGTGCCAGCAGCTTAACCACCGTCCACAACGAGCGGTACTTC
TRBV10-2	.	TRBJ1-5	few	CASSDGRGVQPQHF	TGCGCCAGCAGTGACGGCAGGGGCGTTCAGCCCCAGCATTTT
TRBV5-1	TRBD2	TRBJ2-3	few	CASSTSPSGGRYTDTQYF	TGCGCCAGCAGCACTAGTCCGAGCGGGGGTCGATACACAGATACGCAGTATTTT
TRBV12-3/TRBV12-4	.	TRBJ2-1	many	CASRPAGTRGQFF	TGTGCCAGCAGGCCCGCCGGGACGCGAGGGCAGTTCTTC
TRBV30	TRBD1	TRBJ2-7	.	CAYQRKDRGGEQYF	TGTGCCTACCAACGGAAGGACAGGGGGGGCGAGCAGTACTTC
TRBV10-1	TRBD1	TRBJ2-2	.	CASSETGVNTGELFF	TGCGCCAGCAGTGAGACAGGGGTGAACACCGGGGAGCTGTTTTTT